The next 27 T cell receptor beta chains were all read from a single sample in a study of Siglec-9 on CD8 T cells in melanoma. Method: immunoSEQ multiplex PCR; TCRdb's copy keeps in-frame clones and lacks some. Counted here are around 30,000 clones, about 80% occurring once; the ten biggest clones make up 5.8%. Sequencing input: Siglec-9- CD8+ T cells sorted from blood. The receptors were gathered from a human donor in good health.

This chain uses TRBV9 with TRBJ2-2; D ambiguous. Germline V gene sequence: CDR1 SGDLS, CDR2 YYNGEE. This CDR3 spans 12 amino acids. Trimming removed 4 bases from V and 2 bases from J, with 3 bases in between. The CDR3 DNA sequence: TGTGCCAGCAGCTTTAACACCGGGGAGCTGTTTTTT. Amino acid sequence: CASSFNTGELFF. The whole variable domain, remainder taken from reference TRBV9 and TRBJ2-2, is DSGVTQTPKHLITATGQRVTLRCSPRSGDLSVYWYQQSLDQGLQFLIQYYNGEERAKGNILERFSAQQFPDLHSELNLSSLELGDSALYFCASSFNTGELFFGEGSRLTVL.

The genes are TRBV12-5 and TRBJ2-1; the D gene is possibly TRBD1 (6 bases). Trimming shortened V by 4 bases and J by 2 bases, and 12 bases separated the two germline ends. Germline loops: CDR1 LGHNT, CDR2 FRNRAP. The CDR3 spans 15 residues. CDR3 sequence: CASGSSTGAYNEQFF. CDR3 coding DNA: TGTGCTAGTGGTTCCTCGACAGGTGCCTACAATGAGCAGTTCTTC. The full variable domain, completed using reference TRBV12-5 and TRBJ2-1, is DARVTQTPRHKVTEMGQEVTMRCQPILGHNTVFWYRQTMMQGLELLAYFRNRAPLDDSGMPKDRFSAEMPDATLATLKIQPSEPRDSAVYFCASGSSTGAYNEQFFGPGTRLTVL.

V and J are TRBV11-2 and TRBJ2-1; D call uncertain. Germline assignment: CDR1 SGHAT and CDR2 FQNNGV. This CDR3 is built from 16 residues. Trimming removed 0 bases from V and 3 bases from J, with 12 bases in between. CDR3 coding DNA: TGTGCCAGCAGCTTAGAGGGCAGCGCCGTCTACAATGAGCAGTTCTTC. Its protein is CASSLEGSAVYNEQFF.

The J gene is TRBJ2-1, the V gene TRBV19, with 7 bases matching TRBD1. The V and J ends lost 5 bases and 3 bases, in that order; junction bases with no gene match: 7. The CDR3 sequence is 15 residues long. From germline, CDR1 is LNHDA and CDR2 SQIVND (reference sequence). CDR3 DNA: TGTGCCAGTAGTCCCGGGACAGCTAACTACAATGAGCAGTTCTTC. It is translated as CASSPGTANYNEQFF. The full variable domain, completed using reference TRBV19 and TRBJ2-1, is DGGITQSPKYLFRKEGQNVTLSCEQNLNHDAMYWYRQDPGQGLRLIYYSQIVNDFQKGDIAEGYSVSREKKESFPLTVTSAQKNPTAFYLCASSPGTANYNEQFFGPGTRLTVL.

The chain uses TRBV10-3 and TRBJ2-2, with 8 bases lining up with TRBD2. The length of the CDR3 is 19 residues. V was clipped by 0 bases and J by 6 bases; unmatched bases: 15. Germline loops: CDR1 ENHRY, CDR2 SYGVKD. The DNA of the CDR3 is TGTGCCATCAGTGAGTCTATAGCGGGAACTTTAGGTATCGCCGGGGAGCTGTTTTTT. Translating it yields CAISESIAGTLGIAGELFF.

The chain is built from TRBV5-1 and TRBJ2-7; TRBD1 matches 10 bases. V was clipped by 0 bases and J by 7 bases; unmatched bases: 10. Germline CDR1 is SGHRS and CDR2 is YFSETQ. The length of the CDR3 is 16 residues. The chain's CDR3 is CASSLDGTGANREQYV. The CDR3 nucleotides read TGCGCCAGCAGCTTGGACGGGACAGGGGCGAACAGGGAGCAGTACGTC.

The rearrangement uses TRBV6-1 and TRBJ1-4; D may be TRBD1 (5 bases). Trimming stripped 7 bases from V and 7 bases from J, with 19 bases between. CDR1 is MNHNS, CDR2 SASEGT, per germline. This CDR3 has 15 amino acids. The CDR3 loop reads CASTDFMGLSEKLFF. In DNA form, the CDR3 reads TGTGCCAGCACGGATTTCATGGGACTCTCTGAAAAACTGTTTTTT.

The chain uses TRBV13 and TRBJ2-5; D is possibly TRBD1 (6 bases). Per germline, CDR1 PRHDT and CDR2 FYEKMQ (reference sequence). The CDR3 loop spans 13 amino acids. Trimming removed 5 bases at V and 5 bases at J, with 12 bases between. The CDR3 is CASSPVGAETQYF. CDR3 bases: TGTGCCAGCAGCCCCGTGGGGGCGGAGACCCAGTACTTC.

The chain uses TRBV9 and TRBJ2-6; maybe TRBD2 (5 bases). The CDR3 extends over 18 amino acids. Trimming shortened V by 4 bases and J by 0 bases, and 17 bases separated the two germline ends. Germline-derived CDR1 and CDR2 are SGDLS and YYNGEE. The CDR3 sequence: CASSPQSVGSSGANVLTF. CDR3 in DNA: TGTGCCAGCAGCCCCCAATCAGTGGGGAGCTCTGGGGCCAACGTCCTGACTTTC.

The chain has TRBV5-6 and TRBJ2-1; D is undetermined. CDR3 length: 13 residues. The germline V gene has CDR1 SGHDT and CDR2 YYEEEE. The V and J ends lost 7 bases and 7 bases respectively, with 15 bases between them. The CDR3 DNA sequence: TGTGCCAGCTGCCGGCCGGATTTGAATGAGCAGTTCTTC. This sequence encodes CASCRPDLNEQFF.

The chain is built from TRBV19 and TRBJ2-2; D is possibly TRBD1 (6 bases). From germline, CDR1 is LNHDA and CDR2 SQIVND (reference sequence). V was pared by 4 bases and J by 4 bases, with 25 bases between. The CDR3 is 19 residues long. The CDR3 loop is CASSTNRDLTTAFTGELFF. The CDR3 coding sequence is TGTGCCAGTAGTACCAACAGGGACCTGACTACCGCGTTCACCGGGGAGCTGTTTTTT.

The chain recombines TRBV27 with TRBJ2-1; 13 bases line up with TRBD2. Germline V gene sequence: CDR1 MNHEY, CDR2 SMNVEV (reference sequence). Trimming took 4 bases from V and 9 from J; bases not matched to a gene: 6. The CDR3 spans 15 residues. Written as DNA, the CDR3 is TGTGCCAGCAGTTCCGGGACTAGCGGGGTCGCTGAGCAGTTCTTC. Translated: CASSSGTSGVAEQFF.

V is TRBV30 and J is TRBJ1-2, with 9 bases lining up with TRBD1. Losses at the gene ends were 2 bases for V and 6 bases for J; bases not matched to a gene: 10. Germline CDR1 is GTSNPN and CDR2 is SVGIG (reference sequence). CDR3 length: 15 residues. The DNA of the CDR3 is TGTGCCTGGAGTCCTTATATACAGGGGGCTGATGGCTACACCTTC. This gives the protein CAWSPYIQGADGYTF.

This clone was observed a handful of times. Here the CDR3 reads CASMDSNQPQHF. CDR3 DNA: TGTGCCAGTATGGACAGCAATCAGCCCCAGCATTTT. V usage is TRBV19 and J usage is TRBJ1-5; unclear D gene. The germline gives CDR1 LNHDA, CDR2 SQIVND (reference sequence). V gave up 7 bases and J gave up 1 base, with 5 bases separating them. The CDR3 runs to 12 residues. The full variable domain, its missing parts supplied by reference TRBV19 and TRBJ1-5, is DGGITQSPKYLFRKEGQNVTLSCEQNLNHDAMYWYRQDPGQGLRLIYYSQIVNDFQKGDIAEGYSVSREKKESFPLTVTSAQKNPTAFYLCASMDSNQPQHFGDGTRLSIL.

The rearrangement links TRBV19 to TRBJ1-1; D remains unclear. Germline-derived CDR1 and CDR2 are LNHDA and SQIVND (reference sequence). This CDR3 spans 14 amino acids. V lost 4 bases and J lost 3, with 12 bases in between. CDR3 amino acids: CASSNRGWDTEAFF. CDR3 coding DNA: TGTGCCAGTAGTAACCGGGGTTGGGACACTGAAGCTTTCTTT.

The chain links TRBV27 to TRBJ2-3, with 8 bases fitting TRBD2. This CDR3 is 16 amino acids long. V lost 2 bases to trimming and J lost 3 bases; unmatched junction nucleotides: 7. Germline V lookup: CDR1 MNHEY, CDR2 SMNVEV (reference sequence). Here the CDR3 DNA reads TGTGCCAGCAGTTTAGCTTGGGGCGGGGGGACAGATACGCAGTATTTT. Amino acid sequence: CASSLAWGGGTDTQYF.

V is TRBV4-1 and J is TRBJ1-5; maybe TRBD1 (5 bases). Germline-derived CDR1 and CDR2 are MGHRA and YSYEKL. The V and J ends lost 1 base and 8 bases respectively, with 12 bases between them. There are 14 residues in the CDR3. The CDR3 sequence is CASSQGPGTEPQHF. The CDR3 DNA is TGCGCCAGCAGCCAAGGGCCAGGGACGGAGCCCCAGCATTTT.

CDR3 in amino acids: CASSTSGSPIGKLFF. The CDR3 DNA reads as TGTGCCAGCAGCACCTCCGGGAGCCCCATCGGAAAACTGTTTTTT. V and J are TRBV9 and TRBJ1-4; D ambiguous. CDR1 SGDLS and CDR2 YYNGEE come from the germline V gene. The CDR3 is 15 amino acids. Trimming shortened V by 4 bases and J by 10 bases, and 20 bases separated the two germline ends.

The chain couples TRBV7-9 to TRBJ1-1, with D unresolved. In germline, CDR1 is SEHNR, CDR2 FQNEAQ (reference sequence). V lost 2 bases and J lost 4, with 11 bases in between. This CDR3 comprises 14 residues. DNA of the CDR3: TGTGCCAGCAGCTTAATCAGACTCGGCACTGAAGCTTTCTTT. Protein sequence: CASSLIRLGTEAFF.

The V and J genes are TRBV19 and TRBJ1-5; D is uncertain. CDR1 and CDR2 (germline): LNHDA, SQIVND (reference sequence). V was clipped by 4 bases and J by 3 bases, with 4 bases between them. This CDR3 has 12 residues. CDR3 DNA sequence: TGTGCCAGTAGTACGACCAATCAGCCCCAGCATTTT. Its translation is CASSTTNQPQHF. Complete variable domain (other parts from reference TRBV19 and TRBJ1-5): DGGITQSPKYLFRKEGQNVTLSCEQNLNHDAMYWYRQDPGQGLRLIYYSQIVNDFQKGDIAEGYSVSREKKESFPLTVTSAQKNPTAFYLCASSTTNQPQHFGDGTRLSIL.

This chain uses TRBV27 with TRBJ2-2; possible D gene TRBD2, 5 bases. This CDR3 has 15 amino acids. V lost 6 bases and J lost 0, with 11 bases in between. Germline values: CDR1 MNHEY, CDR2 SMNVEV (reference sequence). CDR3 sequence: CASSLSGANTGELFF. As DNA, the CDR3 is TGTGCCAGCAGCCTCAGCGGAGCGAACACCGGGGAGCTGTTTTTT.

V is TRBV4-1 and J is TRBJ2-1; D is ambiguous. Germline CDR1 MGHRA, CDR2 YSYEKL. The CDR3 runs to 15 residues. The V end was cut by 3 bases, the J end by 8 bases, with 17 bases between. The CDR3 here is CASSQDPTLQDEQFF. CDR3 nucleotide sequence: TGCGCCAGCAGCCAGGATCCGACACTCCAGGATGAGCAGTTCTTC.

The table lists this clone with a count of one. The CDR3, as DNA: TGTGCCAGCAGGGGACTAGCGGGAGCGGAGGACAATGAGCAGTTCTTC. Protein sequence: CASRGLAGAEDNEQFF. The chain joins TRBV9 to TRBJ2-1; TRBD2 agrees at 14 bases. The germline V gene encodes CDR1 SGDLS and CDR2 YYNGEE. The CDR3 extends over 16 amino acids. V was clipped by 5 bases and J by 5 bases; unmatched bases: 6. Using reference TRBV9 and TRBJ2-1 for the parts outside the CDR3, the full variable domain is DSGVTQTPKHLITATGQRVTLRCSPRSGDLSVYWYQQSLDQGLQFLIQYYNGEERAKGNILERFSAQQFPDLHSELNLSSLELGDSALYFCASRGLAGAEDNEQFFGPGTRLTVL.

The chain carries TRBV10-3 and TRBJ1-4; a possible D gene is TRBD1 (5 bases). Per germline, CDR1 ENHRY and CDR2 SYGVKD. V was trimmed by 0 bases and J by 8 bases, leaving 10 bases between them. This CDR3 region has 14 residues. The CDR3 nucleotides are TGTGCCATCAGTGAGTCGGAGGGGTGGGAAAAACTGTTTTTT. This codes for CAISESEGWEKLFF.

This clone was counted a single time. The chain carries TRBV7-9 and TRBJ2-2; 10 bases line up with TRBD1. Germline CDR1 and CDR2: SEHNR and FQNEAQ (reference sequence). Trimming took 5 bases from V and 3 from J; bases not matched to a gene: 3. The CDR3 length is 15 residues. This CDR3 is CASSTGTGDTGELFF. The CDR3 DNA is TGTGCCAGCAGCACCGGGACAGGGGACACCGGGGAGCTGTTTTTT. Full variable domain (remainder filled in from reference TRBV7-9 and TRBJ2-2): DTGVSQNPRHKITKRGQNVTFRCDPISEHNRLYWYRQTLGQGPEFLTYFQNEAQLEKSRLLSDRFSAERPKGSFSTLEIQRTEQGDSAMYLCASSTGTGDTGELFFGEGSRLTVL.

CDR3 DNA sequence: TGTGCCAGCACTGGGGAGGGTCTAGCGGGAGCACGCTACAATGAGCAGTTCTTC. Protein: CASTGEGLAGARYNEQFF. The chain combines TRBV2 with TRBJ2-1; 10 bases fit TRBD2. There are 18 residues in the CDR3. CDR1 and CDR2 (germline): SNHLY, FYNNEI. Unmatched junction bases numbered 15, after V lost 7 bases and J lost 3 bases.

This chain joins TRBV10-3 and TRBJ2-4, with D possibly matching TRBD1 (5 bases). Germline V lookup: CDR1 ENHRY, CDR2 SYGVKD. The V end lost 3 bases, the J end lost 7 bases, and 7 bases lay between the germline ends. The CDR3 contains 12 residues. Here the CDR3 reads CAISEKGNIQYF. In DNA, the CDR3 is TGTGCCATCAGTGAAAAGGGGAACATTCAGTACTTC.